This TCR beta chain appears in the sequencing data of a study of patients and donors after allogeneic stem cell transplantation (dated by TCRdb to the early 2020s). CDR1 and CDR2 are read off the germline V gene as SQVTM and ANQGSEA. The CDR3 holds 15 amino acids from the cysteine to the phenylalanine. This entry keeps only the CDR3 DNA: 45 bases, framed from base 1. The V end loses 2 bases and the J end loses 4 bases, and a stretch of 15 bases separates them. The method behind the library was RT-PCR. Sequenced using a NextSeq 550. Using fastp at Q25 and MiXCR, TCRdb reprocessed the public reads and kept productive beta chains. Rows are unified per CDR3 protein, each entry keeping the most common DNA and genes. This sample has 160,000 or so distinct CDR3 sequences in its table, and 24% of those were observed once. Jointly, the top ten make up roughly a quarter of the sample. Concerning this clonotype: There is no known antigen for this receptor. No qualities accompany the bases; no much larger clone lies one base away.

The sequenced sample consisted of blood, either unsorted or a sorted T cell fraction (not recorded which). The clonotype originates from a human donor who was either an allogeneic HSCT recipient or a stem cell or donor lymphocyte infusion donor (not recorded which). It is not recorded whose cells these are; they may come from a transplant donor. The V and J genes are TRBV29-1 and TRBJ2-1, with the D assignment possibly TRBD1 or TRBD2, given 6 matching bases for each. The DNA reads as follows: TGCAGCGTTGAATCAAGGGGGGTAACTTACAATGAGCAGTTCTTC. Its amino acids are CSVESRGVTYNEQFF.